The clone carrying this T cell receptor beta chain came up a few times. What it binds is unknown. This sample is part of a study of T cell repertoires in cytomegalovirus infection. Study observations and caveats: Identification of carriers of CMV plus the relevant HLA was performed using cumulative public TCR beta family frequency. The ex vivo response was dominated by HLA-C-restricted CMV-specific TCR beta clonotypes.

This CDR3 contains 13 residues. Looked up from germline, CDR1 is SGHVS and CDR2 is FNYEAQ. Trimming took off 6 bases at V and 3 bases at J, with 11 bases between the two ends. TCRdb fed the reads into MiXCR, producing one record per CDR3 protein. The table lists approximately 73,000 distinct CDR3 sequences, around 37% of them singletons. The chain links TRBV7-6 to TRBJ1-2; D possibly corresponds to TRBD1 (5 bases). The source material was CD8+ T cells from cultured PBMCs, sampled from culture after CMV antigen stimulation. This receptor was taken from a human donor in good health (CMV status not recorded). Some clones in this sample may be carry-over from other donors' samples. The CDR3 is CASSLGRDYGYTF. CDR3 nucleotides: TGTGCCAGCAGTCTAGGCAGGGACTATGGCTACACCTTC.